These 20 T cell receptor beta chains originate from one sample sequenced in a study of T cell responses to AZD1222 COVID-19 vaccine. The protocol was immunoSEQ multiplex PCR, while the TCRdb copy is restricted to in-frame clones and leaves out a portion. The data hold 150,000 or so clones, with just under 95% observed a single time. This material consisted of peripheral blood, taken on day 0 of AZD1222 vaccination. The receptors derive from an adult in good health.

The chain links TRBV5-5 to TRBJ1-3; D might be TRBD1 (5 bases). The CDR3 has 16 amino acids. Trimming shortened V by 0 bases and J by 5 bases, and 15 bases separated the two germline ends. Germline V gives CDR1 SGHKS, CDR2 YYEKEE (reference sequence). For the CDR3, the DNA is TGTGCCAGCAGCTTGGGGGGGACGGAGGCGAGAAACACCATATATTTT. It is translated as CASSLGGTEARNTIYF.

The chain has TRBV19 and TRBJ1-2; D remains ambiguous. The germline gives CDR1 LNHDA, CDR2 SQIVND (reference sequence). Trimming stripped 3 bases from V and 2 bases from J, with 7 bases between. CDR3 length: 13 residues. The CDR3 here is CASSIRQNYGYTF. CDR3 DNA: TGTGCCAGTAGTATTAGGCAGAACTATGGCTACACCTTC.

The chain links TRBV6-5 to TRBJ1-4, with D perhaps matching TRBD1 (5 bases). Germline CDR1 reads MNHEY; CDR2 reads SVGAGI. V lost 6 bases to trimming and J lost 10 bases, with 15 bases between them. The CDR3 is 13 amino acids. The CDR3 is CASRSGAAGKLFF. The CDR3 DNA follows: TGTGCCAGCAGAAGCGGGGCAGCGGGAAAACTGTTTTTT.

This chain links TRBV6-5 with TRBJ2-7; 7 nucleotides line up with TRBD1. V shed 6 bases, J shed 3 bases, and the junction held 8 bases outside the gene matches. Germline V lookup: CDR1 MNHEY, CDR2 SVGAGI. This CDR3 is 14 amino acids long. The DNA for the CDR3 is TGTGCCAGCAGAAAACAGGGGTTAGGCTACGAGCAGTACTTC. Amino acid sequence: CASRKQGLGYEQYF.

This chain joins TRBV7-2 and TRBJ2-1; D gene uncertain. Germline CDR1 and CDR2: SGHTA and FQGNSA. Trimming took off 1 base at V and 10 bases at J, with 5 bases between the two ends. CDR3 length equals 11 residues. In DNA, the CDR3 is TGTGCCAGCAGCTTAGGAGAAGAGCAGTTCTTC. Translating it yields CASSLGEEQFF.

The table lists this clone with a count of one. DNA of the CDR3: TGCGCCAGCAGCCCCAGTCCAGCGGGCGAGCAGTACTTC. Amino acids: CASSPSPAGEQYF. The rearrangement joins TRBV5-1 to TRBJ2-7; D perhaps matches TRBD2 (6 bases). CDR1 SGHRS and CDR2 YFSETQ come from the germline V gene. The CDR3 consists of 13 residues. Trimming removed 4 bases from V and 6 bases from J, with 14 bases in between.

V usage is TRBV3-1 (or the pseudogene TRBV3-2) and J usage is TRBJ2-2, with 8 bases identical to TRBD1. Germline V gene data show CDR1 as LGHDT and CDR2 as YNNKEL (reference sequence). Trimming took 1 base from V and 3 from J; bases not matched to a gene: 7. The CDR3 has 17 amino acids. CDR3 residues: CASSQAPQGAYTGELFF. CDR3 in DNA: TGTGCCAGCAGCCAAGCCCCGCAGGGGGCGTACACCGGGGAGCTGTTTTTT.

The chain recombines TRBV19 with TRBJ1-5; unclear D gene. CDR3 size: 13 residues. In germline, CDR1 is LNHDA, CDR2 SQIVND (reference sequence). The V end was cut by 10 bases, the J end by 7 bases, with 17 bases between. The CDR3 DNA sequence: TGTGCCACCCATCAATACCGGGGACAGCCCCAGCATTTT. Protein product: CATHQYRGQPQHF.

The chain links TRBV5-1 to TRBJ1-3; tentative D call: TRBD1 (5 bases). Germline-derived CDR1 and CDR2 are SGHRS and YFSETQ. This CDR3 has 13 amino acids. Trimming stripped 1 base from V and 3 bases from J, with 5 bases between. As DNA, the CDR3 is TGCGCCAGCAGCTTGCAGGGTGGAAACACCATATATTTT. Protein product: CASSLQGGNTIYF.

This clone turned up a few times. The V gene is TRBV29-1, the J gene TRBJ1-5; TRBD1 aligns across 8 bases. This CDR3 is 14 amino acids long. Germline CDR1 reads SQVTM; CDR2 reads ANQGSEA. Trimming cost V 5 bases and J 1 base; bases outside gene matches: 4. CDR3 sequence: CSVSQGESNQPQHF. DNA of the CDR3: TGCAGCGTTTCACAGGGGGAGAGCAATCAGCCCCAGCATTTT.

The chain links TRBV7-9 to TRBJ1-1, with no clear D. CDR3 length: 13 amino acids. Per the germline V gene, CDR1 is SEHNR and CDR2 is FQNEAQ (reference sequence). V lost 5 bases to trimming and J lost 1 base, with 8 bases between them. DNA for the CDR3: TGTGCCAGCAGCCGGGAGGGGAACACTGAAGCTTTCTTT. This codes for CASSREGNTEAFF.

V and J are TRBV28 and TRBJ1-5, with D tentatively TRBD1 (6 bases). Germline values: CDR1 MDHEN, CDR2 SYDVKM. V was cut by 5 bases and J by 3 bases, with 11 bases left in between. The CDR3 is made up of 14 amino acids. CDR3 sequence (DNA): TGTGCCAGCAGTCAGACAGGTTCCAATCAGCCCCAGCATTTT. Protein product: CASSQTGSNQPQHF.

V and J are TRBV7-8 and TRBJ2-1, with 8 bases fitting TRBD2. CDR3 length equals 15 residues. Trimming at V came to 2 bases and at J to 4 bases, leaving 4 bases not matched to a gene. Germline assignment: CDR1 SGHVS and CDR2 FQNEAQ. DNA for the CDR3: TGTGCCAGCAGCTTAAAGTCGGGAGGGTACAATGAGCAGTTCTTC. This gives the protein CASSLKSGGYNEQFF.

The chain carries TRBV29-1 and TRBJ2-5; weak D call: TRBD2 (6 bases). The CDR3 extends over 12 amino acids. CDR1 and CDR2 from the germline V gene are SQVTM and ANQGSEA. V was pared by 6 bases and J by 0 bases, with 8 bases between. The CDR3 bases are TGCAGCGTGGGGACTGACCAAGAGACCCAGTACTTC. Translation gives CSVGTDQETQYF.

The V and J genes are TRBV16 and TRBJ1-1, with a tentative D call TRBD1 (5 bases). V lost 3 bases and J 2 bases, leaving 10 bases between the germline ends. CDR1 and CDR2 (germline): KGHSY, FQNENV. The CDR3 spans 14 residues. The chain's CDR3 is CASSQPTDNTEAFF. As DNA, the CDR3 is TGTGCCAGCAGCCAGCCGACAGATAACACTGAAGCTTTCTTT.

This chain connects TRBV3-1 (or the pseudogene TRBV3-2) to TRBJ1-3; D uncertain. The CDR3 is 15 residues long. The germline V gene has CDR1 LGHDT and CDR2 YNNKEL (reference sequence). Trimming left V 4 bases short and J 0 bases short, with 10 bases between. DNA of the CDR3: TGTGCCAGCAGCCTGGCGGTTCACTCTGGAAACACCATATATTTT. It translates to CASSLAVHSGNTIYF.

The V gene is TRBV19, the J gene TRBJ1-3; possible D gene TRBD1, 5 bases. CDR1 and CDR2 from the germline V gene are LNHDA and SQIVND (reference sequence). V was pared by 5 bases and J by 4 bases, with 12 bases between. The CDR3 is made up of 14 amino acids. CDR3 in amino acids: CASSRRDLGNTIYF. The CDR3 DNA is TGTGCCAGTAGTCGCCGGGACCTAGGAAACACCATATATTTT.

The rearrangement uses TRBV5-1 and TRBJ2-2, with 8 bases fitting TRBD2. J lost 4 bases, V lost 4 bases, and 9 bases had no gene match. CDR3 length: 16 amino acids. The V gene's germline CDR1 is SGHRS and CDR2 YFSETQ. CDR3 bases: TGCGCCAGCAGCGTCCAGCGGGAGCGGATCACCGGGGAGCTGTTTTTT. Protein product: CASSVQRERITGELFF.

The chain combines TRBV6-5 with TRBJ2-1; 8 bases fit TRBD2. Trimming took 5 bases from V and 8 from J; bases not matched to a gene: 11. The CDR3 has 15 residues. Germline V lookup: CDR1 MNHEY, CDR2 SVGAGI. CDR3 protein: CASSRGSGTSDEQFF. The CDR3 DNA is TGTGCCAGCAGTCGGGGTAGCGGGACGAGTGATGAGCAGTTCTTC.

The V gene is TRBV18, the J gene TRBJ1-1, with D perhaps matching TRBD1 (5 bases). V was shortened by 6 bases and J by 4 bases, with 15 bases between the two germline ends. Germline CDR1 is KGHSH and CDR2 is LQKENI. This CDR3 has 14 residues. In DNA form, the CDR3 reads TGTGCCAGCTCGGGGGAGGGGTCGCCCACTGAAGCTTTCTTT. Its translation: CASSGEGSPTEAFF. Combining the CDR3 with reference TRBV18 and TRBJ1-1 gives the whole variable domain NAGVMQNPRHLVRRRGQEARLRCSPMKGHSHVYWYRQLPEEGLKFMVYLQKENIIDESGMPKERFSAEFPKEGPSILRIQQVVRGDSAAYFCASSGEGSPTEAFFGQGTRLTVV.